This T cell receptor (beta chain) came from a study of blood T cell repertoires in COVID-19. As processed by the authors: Nucleated cell number was recorded as an estimate derived from reference gene primer amplification. Measured with immunoSEQ multiplex PCR; TCRdb has only the in-frame clones, and not every one. The V and J calls and clone size are taken from that table; D and trimming were inferred from the DNA. The top ten hold under 2% of the sample, which has approximately 250,000 clones, around 86% seen once. V was pared by 7 bases and J by 6 bases, with 6 bases of the junction left unmatched. The CDR3 is 13 residues long. CDR1 is MNHEY, CDR2 SMNVEV, per germline (reference sequence).

This sequence originates from a woman aged 60 to 75 who had recovered from COVID-19. The chain employs TRBV27 and TRBJ2-1, with 7 positions matching TRBD2. Sequencing was carried out using peripheral blood. The CDR3 is CASNTWGGNEQFF. CDR3 DNA sequence: TGTGCCAGCAATACCTGGGGGGGCAATGAGCAGTTCTTC.